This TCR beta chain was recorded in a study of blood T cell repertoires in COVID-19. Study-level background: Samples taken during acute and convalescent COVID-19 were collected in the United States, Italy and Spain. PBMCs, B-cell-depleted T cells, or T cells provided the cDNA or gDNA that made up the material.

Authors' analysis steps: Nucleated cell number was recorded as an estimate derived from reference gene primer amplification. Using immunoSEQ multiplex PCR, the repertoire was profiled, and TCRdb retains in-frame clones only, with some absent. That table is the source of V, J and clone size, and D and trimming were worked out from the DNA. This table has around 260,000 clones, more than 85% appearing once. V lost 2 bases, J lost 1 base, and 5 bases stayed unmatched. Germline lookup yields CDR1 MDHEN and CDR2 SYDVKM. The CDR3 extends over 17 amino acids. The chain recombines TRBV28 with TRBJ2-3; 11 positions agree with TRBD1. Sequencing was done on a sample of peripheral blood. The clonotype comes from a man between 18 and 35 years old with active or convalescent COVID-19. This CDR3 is CASSLAGQGARTDTQYF. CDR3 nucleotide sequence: TGTGCCAGCAGTTTAGCCGGACAGGGGGCTCGCACAGATACGCAGTATTTT. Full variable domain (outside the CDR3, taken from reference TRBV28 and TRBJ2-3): DVKVTQSSRYLVKRTGEKVFLECVQDMDHENMFWYRQDPGLGLRLIYFSYDVKMKEKGDIPEGYSVSREKKERFSLILESASTNQTSMYLCASSLAGQGARTDTQYFGPGTRLTVL.